The present T cell receptor beta chain was sequenced within a study of shared clonotypes between healthy human individuals. Deep-level assay runs were performed. Produced via immunoSEQ multiplex PCR; TCRdb's table is partial and in-frame only. The sample yields fewer than 3 million clones, 85% to 95% seen once. Comments on this clone: The target antigen is unknown. The same CDR3 arises from other DNA sequences in this sample as well.

Study findings and constraints: Unshared clonotypes carried lower generation probabilities than those common to all four donors.

This TCR was recovered from a man between 18 and 29 years old in good health. Some clones in this sample may be carry-over from other donors' samples. The sequencing sample was made of naive CD4+ T cells from PBMCs. Subset specified: CD45RA+ positively selected.

CDR3 nucleotide sequence: TGTGCCAGCAGCTGGGGGCGGGGGAACACTGAAGCTTTCTTT. It codes for CASSWGRGNTEAFF. V and J are TRBV11-2 and TRBJ1-1; D perhaps matches TRBD1 (6 bases). Trimming took 4 bases from V and 1 from J, leaving 10 bases between them. The V gene's germline CDR1 is SGHAT and CDR2 FQNNGV. The CDR3 has 14 amino acids.